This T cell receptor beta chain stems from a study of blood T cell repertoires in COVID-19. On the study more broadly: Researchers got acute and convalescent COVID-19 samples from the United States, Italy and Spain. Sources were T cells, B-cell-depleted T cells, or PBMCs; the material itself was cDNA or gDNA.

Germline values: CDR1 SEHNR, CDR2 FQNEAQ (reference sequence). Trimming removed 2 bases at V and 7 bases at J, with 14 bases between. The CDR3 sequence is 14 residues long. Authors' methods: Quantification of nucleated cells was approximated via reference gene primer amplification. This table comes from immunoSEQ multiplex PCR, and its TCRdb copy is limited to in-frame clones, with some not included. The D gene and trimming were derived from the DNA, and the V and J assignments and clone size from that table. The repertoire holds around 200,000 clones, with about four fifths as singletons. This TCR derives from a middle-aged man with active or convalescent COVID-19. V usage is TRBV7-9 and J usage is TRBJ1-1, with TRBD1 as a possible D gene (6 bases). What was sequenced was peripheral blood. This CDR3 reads CASSLLDRRNEAFF. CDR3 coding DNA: TGTGCCAGCAGCTTATTAGACAGGCGGAATGAAGCTTTCTTT.